The 21 T cell receptor beta chains in this list originate from one sample, sequenced in a study of identical twins' blood T cells. TCRdb independently ran MiXCR on the 5' RACE reads; one entry per CDR3 protein. The sample has 350,000 to 450,000 distinct CDR3 sequences; roughly 31% are singletons. The sequenced sample consisted of PBMCs. These receptors were collected from a woman between 18 and 50 years old in good health.

This clonotype was observed many times. V is TRBV5-1 and J is TRBJ1-1; D might be TRBD1 (6 bases). Germline CDR1 SGHRS, CDR2 YFSETQ. There are 15 residues in the CDR3. Trimming pared 0 bases from V and 2 bases from J, leaving 11 bases between. The chain's CDR3 is CASSLVQGSNTEAFF. In nucleotides, the CDR3 is TGCGCCAGCAGCTTGGTGCAGGGGTCAAACACTGAAGCTTTCTTT.

Turning to this clonotype: This may arise from a read error, as a much more abundant clone is one base away. The V call is TRBV5-6, the J call TRBJ1-3, with D unclear. Germline CDR1 SGHDT, CDR2 YYEEEE. The CDR3 is 15 residues long. Trimming took off 6 bases at V and 0 bases at J, with 13 bases between the two ends. CDR3 amino acids: CASISRTRSGNTIYF. For the CDR3, the DNA is TGTGCCAGCATAAGTCGGACCCGCTCTGGAAACACCATATATTTT.

This clonotype was observed a handful of times. The J gene is TRBJ1-2, the V gene TRBV11-2; D possibly corresponds to TRBD1 (6 bases). The germline V gene has CDR1 SGHAT and CDR2 FQNNGV. CDR3 length: 16 amino acids. V shed 1 base and J shed 3 bases, with 15 bases lying between them. CDR3: CASSLGGLAGDYGYTF. The CDR3 coding sequence is TGTGCCAGCAGCTTAGGAGGTTTAGCAGGGGACTATGGCTACACCTTC.

This sequence joins TRBV20-1 and TRBJ1-3; 7 bases line up with TRBD1. CDR1 is DFQATT and CDR2 is SNEGSKA in the germline V gene (reference sequence). After removal of 6 bases from V and 2 bases from J, the junction contained 7 bases not matched to a gene. There are 14 residues in the CDR3. The CDR3 loop is CSASDRVAGNTIYF. The CDR3 bases are TGCAGTGCGTCTGACAGGGTGGCTGGAAACACCATATATTTT.

This clonotype was observed a handful of times. The rearrangement links TRBV20-1 to TRBJ2-1; no firm D call. The CDR3 spans 15 residues. From germline, CDR1 is DFQATT and CDR2 SNEGSKA (reference sequence). Deletions cut 1 base from V and 4 bases from J, with 14 bases between. CDR3: CSARGRISRYNEQFF. The CDR3 DNA follows: TGCAGTGCTAGAGGAAGGATTTCGCGGTACAATGAGCAGTTCTTC.

The J gene is TRBJ1-2, the V gene TRBV2, with D maybe TRBD1 (5 bases). Germline lookup yields CDR1 SNHLY and CDR2 FYNNEI. With 9 bases removed from V and 3 bases from J, the gap between germline ends came to 17 bases. CDR3 length: 14 residues. The CDR3 here is CARRITGQDYGYTF. The DNA of the CDR3 is TGTGCCAGAAGGATCACGGGGCAGGACTATGGCTACACCTTC.

The V and J genes are TRBV20-1 and TRBJ1-3; D not certain. With 3 bases removed from V and 5 bases from J, the gap between germline ends came to 11 bases. CDR1 is DFQATT, CDR2 SNEGSKA, per germline (reference sequence). CDR3 length equals 13 residues. CDR3 sequence reads: CSASPPFRNTIYF. CDR3 coding DNA: TGCAGTGCTAGTCCCCCCTTTAGAAACACCATATATTTT.

V usage is TRBV12-3 or TRBV12-4 and J usage is TRBJ1-6, with D possibly TRBD1 on 5 matching bases. Deletions cut 3 bases from V and 9 bases from J, with 12 bases between. This CDR3 contains 14 residues. CDR3: CASSLGRVGSPLHF. The CDR3 nucleotides are TGTGCCAGCAGTTTGGGCAGGGTCGGTTCACCCCTCCACTTT.

This clonotype turned up a few times. The chain is built from TRBV30 and TRBJ1-3; maybe TRBD1 (5 bases). Germline CDR1 reads GTSNPN; CDR2 reads SVGIG (reference sequence). This CDR3 comprises 14 residues. V lost 4 bases and J 6 bases, leaving 16 bases between the germline ends. The CDR3, as DNA: TGTGCCTGGATCGTAGGAAGGGGCATAAACACCATATATTTT. Protein sequence: CAWIVGRGINTIYF. Based on the CDR3 plus reference TRBV30 and TRBJ1-3, the full variable domain is SQTIHQWPATLVQPVGSPLSLECTVEGTSNPNLYWYRQAAGRGLQLLFYSVGIGQISSEVPQNLSASRPQDRQFILSSKKLLLSDSGFYLCAWIVGRGINTIYFGEGSWLTVV.

This clonotype was detected a few times. V is TRBV2 and J is TRBJ2-1; D is uncertain. The V end was cut by 4 bases, the J end by 4 bases, with 8 bases between. Germline V gene data show CDR1 as SNHLY and CDR2 as FYNNEI. CDR3 length: 13 amino acids. Here the CDR3 DNA reads TGTGCCAGCAGTGGTCTGGTGTACAATGAGCAGTTCTTC. This encodes CASSGLVYNEQFF. Based on the CDR3 plus reference TRBV2 and TRBJ2-1, the full variable domain is EPEVTQTPSHQVTQMGQEVILRCVPISNHLYFYWYRQILGQKVEFLVSFYNNEISEKSEIFDDQFSVERPDGSNFTLKIRSTKLEDSAMYFCASSGLVYNEQFFGPGTRLTVL.

The CDR3 loop reads CASSQTLGEQFF. The CDR3 nucleotides read TGTGCCAGCAGTCAAACCCTAGGGGAGCAGTTCTTC. V usage is TRBV14 and J usage is TRBJ2-1; D is undetermined. Germline V CDR1 and CDR2: SGHDN, FVKESK. The CDR3 runs to 12 residues. Trimming removed 6 bases at V and 10 bases at J, with 13 bases between. Filled out from reference TRBV14 and TRBJ2-1, the complete variable domain reads EAGVTQFPSHSVIEKGQTVTLRCDPISGHDNLYWYRRVMGKEIKFLLHFVKESKQDESGMPNNRFLAERTGGTYSTLKVQPAELEDSGVYFCASSQTLGEQFFGPGTRLTVL.

This rearrangement joins TRBV27 to TRBJ1-3, with a tentative D call TRBD1 (5 bases). The CDR3 has 14 residues. From germline, CDR1 is MNHEY and CDR2 SMNVEV (reference sequence). The V end lost 3 bases, the J end lost 0 bases, and 6 bases lay between the germline ends. The chain's CDR3 is CASSFTGSGNTIYF. The CDR3 DNA is TGTGCCAGCAGTTTTACAGGCTCTGGAAACACCATATATTTT.

This chain uses TRBV12-3 or TRBV12-4 with TRBJ2-5; D is perhaps TRBD2 (5 bases). CDR3 length: 13 residues. Trimming removed 6 bases from V and 4 bases from J, with 12 bases in between. The CDR3: CASSLARLETQYF. In nucleotides, the CDR3 is TGTGCCAGCAGCCTAGCTCGGTTAGAGACCCAGTACTTC.

This clonotype has only a few counts. This chain connects TRBV27 to TRBJ1-5; D ambiguous. V was cut by 6 bases and J by 0 bases, with 12 bases left in between. The germline V gene encodes CDR1 MNHEY and CDR2 SMNVEV (reference sequence). The length of the CDR3 is 15 residues. CDR3 residues: CASSSRVNSNQPQHF. The CDR3 region has the DNA TGTGCCAGCAGCTCTCGGGTTAATAGCAATCAGCCCCAGCATTTT.

CDR3: CASSLVARANTIYF. DNA of the CDR3: TGCGCCAGCAGCTTGGTCGCCAGGGCGAACACCATATATTTT. The V gene is TRBV5-1, the J gene TRBJ1-3, with D perhaps matching TRBD1 (5 bases). Germline values: CDR1 SGHRS, CDR2 YFSETQ. Trimming took 0 bases from V and 7 from J, leaving 11 bases between them. The CDR3 sequence is 14 residues long.

Regarding this clonotype: A read error may account for a junction end that differs from germline. J is TRBJ2-7 and V is TRBV29-1, with 8 bases matching TRBD1. This CDR3 has 12 residues. Germline CDR1 reads SQVTM; CDR2 reads ANQGSEA. Written as DNA, the CDR3 is TGCGGCGTCATGGGACAGGTATACGAGCAGTACTTC. It encodes CGVMGQVYEQYF.

J is TRBJ1-1 and V is TRBV20-1; weak D call: TRBD1 (5 bases). Germline V gives CDR1 DFQATT, CDR2 SNEGSKA (reference sequence). With 4 bases removed from V and 8 bases from J, the gap between germline ends came to 14 bases. The CDR3 has 12 amino acids. The CDR3 region is CSAILRDGEAFF. The CDR3 coding sequence is TGCAGTGCTATACTCCGGGACGGCGAAGCTTTCTTT.

This clonotype was found a few times. The chain has TRBV29-1 and TRBJ2-3; possible D gene TRBD2, 7 bases. Germline loops: CDR1 SQVTM, CDR2 ANQGSEA. There are 15 residues in the CDR3. V was cut by 6 bases and J by 4 bases, with 20 bases left in between. The CDR3 is CSVTVIGGRPDTQYF. In DNA form, the CDR3 reads TGCAGCGTCACCGTGATCGGGGGGCGCCCAGATACGCAGTATTTT.

This clonotype was seen a handful of times. Here the CDR3 reads CASSEADRGGNQPQHF. DNA of the CDR3: TGTGCCAGCAGTGAAGCCGACAGGGGAGGAAATCAGCCCCAGCATTTT. The chain couples TRBV2 to TRBJ1-5, with 8 bases identical to TRBD1. The trim removed 0 bases at V and 4 bases at J, leaving 5 bases unmatched. Germline-derived CDR1 and CDR2 are SNHLY and FYNNEI. The CDR3 has 16 amino acids.

This clonotype was recorded at least ten times. The chain combines TRBV5-6 with TRBJ1-3; D unclear. Germline lookup yields CDR1 SGHDT and CDR2 YYEEEE. CDR3 length equals 13 residues. V was cut by 4 bases and J by 2 bases, with 7 bases left in between. In DNA, the CDR3 is TGTGCCAGCAGCGGGGTTGCTGGAAACACCATATATTTT. Protein product: CASSGVAGNTIYF.

As concerns this clonotype: This could be a read error, since a much larger clone is one nucleotide away. The gene calls are TRBV27 and TRBJ1-2, with D maybe TRBD1 (5 bases). This CDR3 is 14 amino acids long. V was shortened by 5 bases and J by 3 bases, with 13 bases between the two germline ends. Germline V gene lookup returns CDR1 MNHEY and CDR2 SMNVEV (reference sequence). CDR3 region: CASSRRVRDYGYTF. Here the CDR3 DNA reads TGTGCCAGCAGTCGCAGGGTGCGGGACTATGGCTACACCTTC.